A single sample is the source of the 30 T cell receptor beta chains below, sequenced in a study of neurological immune-mediated disorders. One entry per CDR3 protein results from TCRdb running MiXCR on the 5' RACE reads. This table holds around 79,000 distinct CDR3 sequences, around an eighth found once. The sample comprised PBMCs. These receptors all come from a woman in her 50s in good health.

This clonotype was seen many times. The CDR3 DNA follows: TGTGCCAGCAGCCAGGGGGGGTACAGCAATCAGCCCCAGCATTTT. Its translation: CASSQGGYSNQPQHF. The V call is TRBV28, the J call TRBJ1-5; 7 nucleotides line up with TRBD1. V dropped 6 bases and J dropped 1; count of bases not matched to a gene: 6. In germline, CDR1 is MDHEN, CDR2 SYDVKM. This CDR3 region has 15 residues.

This clonotype was recorded at least ten times. The chain has TRBV5-1 and TRBJ2-1, with D perhaps assigned TRBD1 or TRBD2 (6 bases each). The ends were cut back, 0 bases at V and 7 bases at J, with 11 bases in the middle. CDR1 and CDR2 from the germline V gene are SGHRS and YFSETQ. The CDR3 totals 14 residues. The CDR3 spells CASSLGQEGNEQFF. In DNA, the CDR3 is TGCGCCAGCAGCTTGGGACAGGAGGGGAATGAGCAGTTCTTC.

The table lists this clonotype with many counts. V and J are TRBV7-9 and TRBJ1-2; possible D gene TRBD1, 6 bases. The CDR3 loop spans 12 amino acids. V lost 5 bases, J lost 8 bases, and 12 bases lay in between. The germline gives CDR1 SEHNR, CDR2 FQNEAQ (reference sequence). The CDR3 coding sequence is TGTGCCAGCAGCATGGACAGAAACGGCTACACCTTC. Translation gives CASSMDRNGYTF.

At least ten counts were recorded for this clonotype. A much bigger clone sits one base away, suggesting this may be a read error. The chain couples TRBV5-1 to TRBJ1-4, with TRBD1 matching 9 bases. Germline V lookup: CDR1 SGHRS, CDR2 YFSETQ. The CDR3 is 14 amino acids. J was trimmed by 6 bases and V by 0 bases; bases with no gene match: 0. CDR3 DNA sequence: TGCGCCAGCAGCTTGGGACAGGGGGATGAAAAACTGTTTTTT. It yields the protein CASSLGQGDEKLFF.

This clonotype was picked up many times. At one end the junction does not follow the germline gene, possibly because of a read error. The genes are TRBV5-5 and TRBJ1-1, with D tentatively TRBD1 (6 bases). This CDR3 is 13 amino acids long. Germline V gives CDR1 SGHKS, CDR2 YYEKEE (reference sequence). The CDR3 coding sequence is TGTGCCAGCACCTTGGGGGGCTGGACTGAAGCTTTCTTT. Protein: CASTLGGWTEAFF.

The chain combines TRBV20-1 with TRBJ2-1, with D hard to call. V was pared by 8 bases and J by 8 bases, with 16 bases between. Germline V gene lookup returns CDR1 DFQATT and CDR2 SNEGSKA (reference sequence). The CDR3 contains 12 residues. CDR3 bases: TGCAGTCACACGAGAAACGCGGATGAGCAGTTCTTC. Translating it yields CSHTRNADEQFF.

The chain combines TRBV4-1 with TRBJ2-4; TRBD2 is a possible D gene (6 bases). The length of the CDR3 is 15 residues. The V and J ends lost 4 bases and 3 bases respectively, with 13 bases between them. Germline loops: CDR1 MGHRA, CDR2 YSYEKL. The CDR3 DNA sequence: TGCGCCAGCAGCCGCGGGACGGAGGACAAAAACATTCAGTACTTC. This sequence encodes CASSRGTEDKNIQYF.

Ten or more counts support this clonotype. This sequence joins TRBV6-2 or TRBV6-3 and TRBJ2-5; D gene uncertain. The CDR3 is 16 amino acids. V was pared by 6 bases and J by 2 bases, with 19 bases between. The V gene's germline CDR1 is MNHEY and CDR2 SVGEGT. The CDR3 DNA reads TGTGCCAGCAGCCCCATGACGTCGTTCGGGCAAGAGACCCAGTACTTC. Its protein is CASSPMTSFGQETQYF.

The chain recombines TRBV7-8 with TRBJ2-3; D gene ambiguous. Germline V gene sequence: CDR1 SGHVS, CDR2 FQNEAQ. Trimming cost V 4 bases and J 0 bases, with 23 bases left between them. This CDR3 has 19 amino acids. The CDR3, as DNA: TGTGCCAGCAGCTCCTTGGGGAAAGGGTCTACACTTAGCACAGATACGCAGTATTTT. Encoded protein: CASSSLGKGSTLSTDTQYF.

This clonotype was detected many times. The gene calls are TRBV7-6 and TRBJ2-3, with 7 bases aligning to TRBD1. The V segment lost 5 bases and the J segment 4 bases; nucleotides outside the gene matches: 12. The CDR3 loop spans 16 amino acids. Germline CDR1 SGHVS, CDR2 FNYEAQ. The CDR3 bases are TGTGCCAGCAGCCAAGGACAGGTCCATTCATCAGATACGCAGTATTTT. It is translated as CASSQGQVHSSDTQYF.

This clonotype was observed at least ten times. The chain uses TRBV12-3 or TRBV12-4 and TRBJ2-1; 8 bases are a match to TRBD1. With V trimmed by 5 bases and J by 15 bases, 12 bases remained unmatched. The length of the CDR3 is 13 residues. The CDR3 loop reads CASSPGQGRDPFF. The CDR3 region has the DNA TGTGCCAGCAGTCCTGGACAGGGCCGGGATCCGTTCTTC.

V is TRBV5-1 and J is TRBJ2-1; a possible D gene is TRBD2 (6 bases). V dropped 2 bases and J dropped 5 bases, with 11 bases sitting between them. Germline V gene data show CDR1 as SGHRS and CDR2 as YFSETQ. The CDR3 loop spans 14 amino acids. DNA for the CDR3: TGCGCCAGCAGCTTATCTAGCGCGAACAATGAGCAGTTCTTC. Protein: CASSLSSANNEQFF.

At least ten counts were recorded for this clonotype. The V gene is TRBV20-1, the J gene TRBJ2-3; TRBD2 agrees at 8 bases. The CDR3 is 17 amino acids. V was pared by 1 base and J by 2 bases, with 11 bases of the junction left unmatched. CDR1 is DFQATT, CDR2 SNEGSKA, per germline (reference sequence). The CDR3 bases are TGCAGTGCTAGAGCATCACTAAGGCGGGGGGCCACAGATACGCAGTATTTT. Encoded protein: CSARASLRRGATDTQYF.

This clonotype was recorded many times. The J gene is TRBJ2-5, the V gene TRBV6-5, with D perhaps being TRBD1 or TRBD2 (5 bases each). Germline loops: CDR1 MNHEY, CDR2 SVGAGI. The CDR3 runs 14 residues. Trimming took 5 bases from V and 1 from J, leaving 11 bases between them. CDR3 nucleotide sequence: TGTGCCAGCAGTCCATGGGGGAGCCAAGAGACCCAGTACTTC. Its protein product is CASSPWGSQETQYF.

This clonotype was counted ten times or more. This chain joins TRBV5-1 and TRBJ2-2; D is undetermined. Germline lookup yields CDR1 SGHRS and CDR2 YFSETQ. The CDR3 is 11 amino acids. The V gene lost 5 bases and the J gene lost 8 bases, with 7 bases spanning the gap. CDR3 sequence: CASRAWGELFF. The CDR3 nucleotides read TGCGCCAGCAGAGCCTGGGGGGAGCTGTTTTTT.

The V gene is TRBV5-1, the J gene TRBJ1-1, with D uncertain. CDR1 and CDR2 from the germline V gene are SGHRS and YFSETQ. The CDR3 consists of 13 residues. Trimming removed 4 bases at V and 0 bases at J, with 7 bases between. The CDR3 sequence: CASSQDLNTEAFF. The CDR3 DNA follows: TGCGCCAGCAGCCAGGACCTGAACACTGAAGCTTTCTTT.

Notes on this clonotype: Since a much larger clone is just one base distant, this may be a read error. CDR3 in amino acids: CTSSKTGGGETQYF. In nucleotides, the CDR3 is TGTACCAGCAGCAAGACAGGGGGCGGGGAGACCCAGTACTTC. The chain employs TRBV28 and TRBJ2-5, with 10 bases matching TRBD1. In germline, CDR1 is MDHEN, CDR2 SYDVKM. The CDR3 sequence is 14 residues long.

In this sample, this clonotype turned up many times. V usage is TRBV5-1 and J usage is TRBJ2-5; tentatively, D is TRBD1 or TRBD2 (5 bases each). The CDR3 runs to 14 residues. V dropped 0 bases and J dropped 1 base, with 7 bases sitting between them. Germline assignment: CDR1 SGHRS and CDR2 YFSETQ. This chain's CDR3 is CASSLAGTQETQYF. The DNA of the CDR3 is TGCGCCAGCAGCTTGGCAGGGACCCAAGAGACCCAGTACTTC.

This clonotype was seen many times. The V gene is TRBV7-8, the J gene TRBJ2-3; weak D call: TRBD2 (5 bases). This CDR3 region has 15 residues. The V gene lost 5 bases and the J gene lost 1 base, with 13 bases spanning the gap. The V gene's germline CDR1 is SGHVS and CDR2 FQNEAQ. The CDR3 spells CASSGLAFGTDTQYF. The DNA of the CDR3 is TGTGCCAGCAGCGGTCTAGCCTTTGGCACAGATACGCAGTATTTT. Full variable domain (missing parts from reference TRBV7-8 and TRBJ2-3): GAGVSQSPRYKVAKRGQDVALRCDPISGHVSLFWYQQALGQGPEFLTYFQNEAQLDKSGLPSDRFFAERPEGSVSTLKIQRTQQEDSAVYLCASSGLAFGTDTQYFGPGTRLTVL.

This clonotype was seen a single time. The chain couples TRBV5-6 to TRBJ2-1; 10 bases map to TRBD1. Germline lookup yields CDR1 SGHDT and CDR2 YYEEEE. CDR3 length: 14 amino acids. After removal of 3 bases from V and 4 bases from J, the junction contained 1 base not matched to a gene. The CDR3 sequence: CASSSGQGYNEQFF. The CDR3 DNA is TGTGCCAGCAGCTCGGGACAGGGGTACAATGAGCAGTTCTTC.

This clonotype is judged medium-sized. This chain links TRBV11-2 with TRBJ1-3; D gene ambiguous. This CDR3 contains 13 residues. V was trimmed by 1 base and J by 4 bases, leaving 5 bases between them. Per germline, CDR1 SGHAT and CDR2 FQNNGV. CDR3 amino acids: CASSLGGGNTIYF. The DNA of the CDR3 is TGTGCCAGCAGCTTAGGTGGCGGAAACACCATATATTTT.

This clonotype was counted many times. The chain combines TRBV20-1 with TRBJ2-2; perhaps TRBD1 as D (5 bases). Germline V lookup: CDR1 DFQATT, CDR2 SNEGSKA (reference sequence). The CDR3 is made up of 17 amino acids. Between the trimmed V and J ends, which lost 2 bases and 6 bases, there was a span of 22 bases. The CDR3 sequence is CSARPPLGALKAGELFF. CDR3 in DNA: TGCAGTGCTAGACCCCCCCTTGGGGCCCTAAAGGCCGGGGAGCTGTTTTTT.

This clonotype came up many times. The genes are TRBV18 and TRBJ1-2, with a tentative D call TRBD1 (6 bases). The CDR3 is made up of 14 amino acids. The V gene lost 6 bases and the J gene lost 3 bases, with 14 bases spanning the gap. Germline V gene data show CDR1 as KGHSH and CDR2 as LQKENI. The CDR3 sequence: CASSTRGVDYGYTF. The CDR3, as DNA: TGTGCCAGCTCTACCAGGGGCGTTGACTATGGCTACACCTTC. Supplemented by reference TRBV18 and TRBJ1-2, the full variable domain reads NAGVMQNPRHLVRRRGQEARLRCSPMKGHSHVYWYRQLPEEGLKFMVYLQKENIIDESGMPKERFSAEFPKEGPSILRIQQVVRGDSAAYFCASSTRGVDYGYTFGSGTRLTVV.

In this sample, this clonotype turned up many times. V and J are TRBV7-3 and TRBJ1-1; D not certain. In germline, CDR1 is SGHTA, CDR2 FQGTGA. Deletions cut 6 bases from V and 1 base from J, with 9 bases between. The CDR3 contains 13 residues. Written as DNA, the CDR3 is TGTGCCAGCAGTGAACAGCCGAACACTGAAGCTTTCTTT. Residues: CASSEQPNTEAFF.

This clonotype has at least ten counts. The V and J genes are TRBV28 and TRBJ2-1; maybe TRBD2 (6 bases). CDR3 length equals 17 residues. Germline loops: CDR1 MDHEN, CDR2 SYDVKM. The V end lost 4 bases, the J end lost 2 bases, and 18 bases lay between the germline ends. For the CDR3, the DNA is TGTGCCAGCAGTTCGTTGGACGGGAGTTCAGCCTACAATGAGCAGTTCTTC. Translated, it gives CASSSLDGSSAYNEQFF.

This clonotype has at least ten counts. The rearrangement joins TRBV3-1 to TRBJ1-2, with a possible D match to TRBD1 (6 bases). V was clipped by 1 base and J by 5 bases, with 11 bases between them. The germline CDR1 and CDR2 sequences are LGHDT and YNNKEL (reference sequence). This CDR3 contains 14 residues. The CDR3 DNA reads TGTGCCAGCAGCCAAGTTACAGGGACTTATGGCTACACCTTC. Amino acid sequence: CASSQVTGTYGYTF.

This clonotype appeared many times. The rearrangement links TRBV7-2 to TRBJ2-1; D not resolved. V was cut by 1 base and J by 4 bases, with 11 bases left in between. In germline, CDR1 is SGHTA, CDR2 FQGNSA. The CDR3 spans 15 residues. CDR3 amino acids: CASSLEQWAYNEQFF. The DNA of the CDR3 is TGTGCCAGCAGCTTAGAGCAATGGGCTTACAATGAGCAGTTCTTC.

This clonotype appeared a few times. Possible read error: a much larger clone is one base away. The chain links TRBV7-2 to TRBJ1-2, with a weak D call TRBD1 (5 bases). CDR1 and CDR2 from the germline V gene are SGHTA and FQGNSA. This CDR3 has 14 amino acids. With 5 bases removed from V and 3 bases from J, the gap between germline ends came to 13 bases. CDR3 residues: CASSQGESYYGYTF. Written as DNA, the CDR3 is TGTGCCAGCAGCCAGGGAGAGTCCTACTATGGCTACACCTTC.

At least ten counts were recorded for this clonotype. The V and J genes are TRBV12-3 or TRBV12-4 and TRBJ2-2; maybe TRBD1 (5 bases). V gave up 5 bases and J gave up 6 bases, with 13 bases separating them. CDR3 length: 14 amino acids. The CDR3 DNA is TGTGCCAGCAGTGCCTCCAGGGTCGCCGGGGAGCTGTTTTTT. This encodes CASSASRVAGELFF.

This clonotype appeared many times. V and J are TRBV20-1 and TRBJ1-1, with a tentative D call TRBD1 (6 bases). V was trimmed by 4 bases and J by 8 bases, leaving 17 bases between them. Germline values: CDR1 DFQATT, CDR2 SNEGSKA (reference sequence). The CDR3 extends over 13 amino acids. DNA for the CDR3: TGCAGTGCTAAGGCGAAACAGGGATCCGAAGCTTTCTTT. It is translated as CSAKAKQGSEAFF.